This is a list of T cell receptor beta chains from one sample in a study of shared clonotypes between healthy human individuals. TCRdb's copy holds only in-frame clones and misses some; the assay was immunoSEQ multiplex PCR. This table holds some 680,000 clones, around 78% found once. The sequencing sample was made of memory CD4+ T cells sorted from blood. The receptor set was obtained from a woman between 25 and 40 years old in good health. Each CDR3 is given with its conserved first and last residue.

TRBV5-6 CASSLLRLAGDHYNEQFF
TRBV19 CASRGGPTEAFF
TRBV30 CAWSPFPGTVPQNNYGYTF
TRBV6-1 CASSGSIRGTQYF
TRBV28 CASSPIPGRQGALYGYTF
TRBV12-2 CASRPNGLEPPDTQYF
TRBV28 CASTLHSGPYEQYF
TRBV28 CASSLNGEPQHF
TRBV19 CASRPVAWVNTEAFF
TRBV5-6 CASSSEVFNTGELFF
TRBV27 CASSLRTLAGNTEAFF
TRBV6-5 CASSGGYSNQPQHF
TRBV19 CASSIDPRQGGAEAFF
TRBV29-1 CSASDAEQYF
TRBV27 CASSSSAGGPGNEQFF
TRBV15 CATREDFSGNQPQHF
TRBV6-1 CASSRTGRTYNEQFF
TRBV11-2 CASSLGGYNRLFF
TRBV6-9 CASTLDRSNQPQHF
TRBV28 CASGRGGRLNTEAFF
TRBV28 CASSRSGVGQETQYF
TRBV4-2 CASAVGSGGQTTRFF
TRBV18 CASSPGLASYEQYF
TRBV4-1 CASSQIFSTDTQYF
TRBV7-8 CASSLEASGRWEQYF
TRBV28 CASSLYTSGSYEQYF
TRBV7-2 CASSLQGTYSNQPQHF
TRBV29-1 CSVTTGGTNEKLFF
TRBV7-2 CASSLGQYNEQFF
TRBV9 CASSVAPGLGEKLFF
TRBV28 CASSLGRGLYGYTF
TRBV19 CASSIQFAYEQYF
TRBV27 CATQGRGLAGNEQFF
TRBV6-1 CASSESRDPTDTQYF
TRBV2 CASTRGSSSYEQYF
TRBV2 CASSEAARFFEQYF
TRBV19 CASSIWQGDDGYTF
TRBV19 CASSPSRLAGVTSYEQYF
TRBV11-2 CASSARGGELFF
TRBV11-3 CASSFLKGDRGRGDEQFF
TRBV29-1 CSVEAATVGGEQYF
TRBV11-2 CASSTRTGFESGNTIYF
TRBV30 CAWMGLAGANVLTF
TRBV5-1 CASSLGTGRPKNEQFF
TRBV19 CASSRQGVGEQYF
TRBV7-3 CASSDGLLYEQYF